Listed below are T cell receptor beta chains from one sample, sequenced in a study of cytomegalovirus exposure and HLA in healthy donors. TCRdb keeps only in-frame clones here, not all; method: immunoSEQ multiplex PCR. The sample holds roughly 120,000 clones, approximately 80% seen once. The sample comprised PBMCs. Receptors originate from a middle-aged woman in good health and CMV-seropositive. Each CDR3 is given with its conserved first and last residue. The order of the fields is clone size, D gene, J gene, V gene, CDR3 protein, CDR3 DNA. D genes are given only for firm matches. Rows may omit the clone size; those that give it use once, few, many or a size class.

size: NA; D: NA; J: TRBJ2-7; V: TRBV7-3; CDR3: CASSARRQDEQYF; DNA: TGTGCCAGCAGCGCGCGAAGACAGGACGAGCAGTACTTC
size: NA; D: NA; J: TRBJ2-7; V: TRBV7-9; CDR3: CASSSLGSYEQYF; DNA: TGTGCCAGCAGCTCCCTAGGATCCTACGAGCAGTACTTC
size: NA; D: TRBD1; J: TRBJ2-6; V: TRBV4-1; CDR3: CASSQGARGRLGANVLTF; DNA: TGCGCCAGCAGCCAAGGGGCAAGGGGGCGGCTTGGGGCCAACGTCCTGACTTTC
size: NA; D: NA; J: TRBJ1-1; V: TRBV19; CDR3: CASTLRGAGEAFF; DNA: TGTGCCAGTACCCTTCGGGGGGCGGGTGAAGCTTTCTTT
size: NA; D: NA; J: TRBJ2-7; V: TRBV4-1; CDR3: CASSPSSTVPWGHEQYF; DNA: TGCGCCAGCAGCCCCTCATCGACAGTTCCATGGGGCCACGAGCAGTACTTC
size: NA; D: TRBD2; J: TRBJ2-1; V: TRBV5-1; CDR3: CASSLKPAGPYNEQFF; DNA: TGCGCCAGCAGCTTGAAGCCAGCGGGGCCCTACAATGAGCAGTTCTTC
size: NA; D: NA; J: TRBJ2-5; V: TRBV27; CDR3: CASSSLVEETQYF; DNA: TGTGCCAGCAGTTCCCTCGTTGAAGAGACCCAGTACTTC
size: NA; D: NA; J: TRBJ2-4; V: TRBV19; CDR3: CASSEAPRDIQYF; DNA: TGTGCCAGTAGTGAAGCGCCCCGGGACATTCAGTACTTC
size: NA; D: TRBD2; J: TRBJ2-3; V: TRBV6-1; CDR3: CASSDQTSVTDTQYF; DNA: TGTGCCAGCAGTGACCAGACTAGCGTTACAGATACGCAGTATTTT
size: NA; D: NA; J: TRBJ2-5; V: TRBV20-1; CDR3: CSATGEETQYF; DNA: TGCAGTGCTACAGGGGAAGAGACCCAGTACTTC
size: NA; D: TRBD2; J: TRBJ2-7; V: TRBV6-1; CDR3: CASSSGRASYEQYF; DNA: TGTGCCAGCAGTAGCGGGAGAGCCTCCTACGAGCAGTACTTC
size: few; D: TRBD2; J: TRBJ2-1; V: TRBV9; CDR3: CASSVVSGGPQFF; DNA: TGTGCCAGCAGCGTAGTATCGGGAGGGCCCCAGTTCTTC
size: NA; D: NA; J: TRBJ2-7; V: TRBV6-1; CDR3: CASSESGMGIYEQYF; DNA: TGTGCCAGCAGTGAATCCGGGATGGGTATCTACGAGCAGTACTTC
size: NA; D: NA; J: TRBJ2-4; V: TRBV7-9; CDR3: CASSLDQSGIAKNIQYF; DNA: TGTGCCAGCAGCCTAGATCAATCGGGAATAGCCAAAAACATTCAGTACTTC
size: NA; D: NA; J: TRBJ2-1; V: TRBV11-2; CDR3: CASSFLRRTEGNYNEQFF; DNA: TGTGCCAGCAGCTTCTTAAGGCGGACAGAAGGGAATTACAATGAGCAGTTCTTC
size: few; D: NA; J: TRBJ2-7; V: TRBV4-1; CDR3: CASSHSVILYEQYF; DNA: TGCGCCAGCAGCCACAGCGTCATACTGTACGAGCAGTACTTC
size: NA; D: TRBD2; J: TRBJ2-7; V: TRBV27; CDR3: CASSSTTGLGLTYEQYF; DNA: TGTGCCAGCAGTTCAACTACCGGACTAGGTTTAACCTACGAGCAGTACTTC
size: NA; D: TRBD1; J: TRBJ2-7; V: TRBV27; CDR3: CASSPRTGPYEQYF; DNA: TGTGCCAGCAGCCCGCGGACAGGACCCTACGAGCAGTACTTC